One and the same sample provided the 28 T cell receptor beta chains below, sequenced in a study of regulatory T cells in long-lasting Graves disease. iRepertoire HTBI primers and Arm-PCR of CDR3 regions built TCR beta libraries. TCRdb re-analysed the multiplex PCR reads in MiXCR, keeping a single row per CDR3 protein. Here the sample spans approximately 490,000 distinct CDR3 sequences, 15% to 20% being singletons. Time point specified: newly diagnosed GD, antithyroid drugs for less than 3 months. RNA isolated from PBMCs was used to make the TCR library. These data also formed part of another study, on T cells in Graves' hyperthyroidism and ophthalmopathy.

Sequenced here: peripheral blood mononuclear cells (PBMCs), sampled at new diagnosis, from a patient treated with antithyroid drugs. These receptors originate from a man aged 35 to 55 with Graves disease.

This clonotype came up many times. The chain joins TRBV6-5 to TRBJ1-4; D call uncertain. There are 16 residues in the CDR3. V lost 2 bases to trimming and J lost 7 bases, with 17 bases between them. Germline CDR1 MNHEY, CDR2 SVGAGI. CDR3 sequence: CASSYDFLSRAEKLFF. The CDR3 coding sequence is TGTGCCAGCAGTTACGATTTCCTTTCCCGTGCTGAAAAACTGTTTTTT.

This clonotype was counted many times. The CDR3 here is CAISARGAGTGELFF. As DNA, the CDR3 is TGTGCCATCAGTGCACGAGGGGCGGGCACCGGGGAGCTGTTTTTT. The genes are TRBV10-3 and TRBJ2-2, with D tentatively TRBD1 or TRBD2 (5 bases each). There are 15 residues in the CDR3. V shed 4 bases and J shed 4 bases, with 13 bases lying between them. Germline V gene data show CDR1 as ENHRY and CDR2 as SYGVKD.

This clonotype was counted at least ten times. The V call is TRBV2, the J call TRBJ2-7; D ambiguous. Germline CDR1 and CDR2: SNHLY and FYNNEI. The CDR3 sequence is 15 residues long. Trimming shortened V by 1 base and J by 0 bases, and 10 bases separated the two germline ends. In DNA, the CDR3 is TGTGCCAGCAGTGAAGTGGGCGGTAGCTCCTACGAGCAGTACTTC. Its translation is CASSEVGGSSYEQYF.

This clonotype showed up many times. J is TRBJ1-2 and V is TRBV30; no clear D gene. Trimming shortened V by 1 base and J by 0 bases, and 9 bases separated the two germline ends. The V gene's germline CDR1 is GTSNPN and CDR2 SVGIG (reference sequence). CDR3 size: 14 residues. The CDR3 loop reads CAWSADVANYGYTF. The CDR3 coding sequence is TGTGCCTGGAGTGCCGACGTCGCTAACTATGGCTACACCTTC.

The rearrangement links TRBV7-9 to TRBJ2-3; the match to TRBD1 covers 8 bases. CDR1 is SEHNR, CDR2 FQNEAQ, per germline (reference sequence). CDR3 length: 17 residues. With 2 bases clipped from V and 0 bases from J, the junction kept 7 bases outside the gene matches. The CDR3 protein is CASSLYQGAKSTDTQYF. CDR3 nucleotide sequence: TGTGCCAGCAGCTTATATCAGGGGGCGAAAAGCACAGATACGCAGTATTTT.

This clonotype occurred many times. The chain's CDR3 is CASSDRFLNTEAFF. DNA of the CDR3: TGTGCCAGCAGTGACAGGTTTCTGAACACTGAAGCTTTCTTT. J is TRBJ1-1 and V is TRBV6-1; no reliable D call. Per germline, CDR1 MNHNS and CDR2 SASEGT. The CDR3 extends over 14 amino acids. Trimming cost V 3 bases and J 0 bases, with 8 bases left between them.

Many counts were recorded for this clonotype. The chain combines TRBV11-2 with TRBJ2-1; perhaps TRBD1 as D (6 bases). Germline CDR1 is SGHAT and CDR2 is FQNNGV. V dropped 4 bases and J dropped 0 bases, with 10 bases sitting between them. The CDR3 is made up of 15 amino acids. CDR3 coding DNA: TGTGCCAGCAGCTCAGGACAGAGCTCCTACAATGAGCAGTTCTTC. Its protein product is CASSSGQSSYNEQFF.

This clonotype was detected ten times or more. The chain employs TRBV6-1 and TRBJ2-2; the match to TRBD1 covers 7 bases. This CDR3 spans 14 amino acids. Germline-derived CDR1 and CDR2 are MNHNS and SASEGT. The J segment lost 7 bases and the V segment lost 5 bases, leaving 7 bases of the junction unmatched. For the CDR3, the DNA is TGTGCCAGCAGTCAGACAGGGTCCATCGGGGAGCTGTTTTTT. As protein: CASSQTGSIGELFF.

This rearrangement joins TRBV10-3 to TRBJ2-7, with 7 bases aligning to TRBD1. The CDR3 totals 15 residues. Germline V CDR1 and CDR2: ENHRY, SYGVKD. V trimming: 3 bases; J trimming: 2 bases; junction bases outside the gene matches: 7. DNA of the CDR3: TGTGCCATCAGTGATAAGGGGGCAAAGACCTACGAGCAGTACTTC. Its protein is CAISDKGAKTYEQYF.

This clonotype was observed at least ten times. The J gene is TRBJ2-1, the V gene TRBV29-1, with D possibly matching TRBD2 (5 bases). The CDR3 extends over 12 amino acids. Trimming pared 3 bases from V and 9 bases from J, leaving 12 bases between. Germline CDR1 SQVTM, CDR2 ANQGSEA. CDR3 coding DNA: TGCAGCGTTGATTTTCGGACTGGTGAGCAGTTCTTC. This translates into CSVDFRTGEQFF.

This clonotype was recorded many times. This chain connects TRBV28 to TRBJ1-1; tentatively, D is TRBD1 (6 bases). V was pared by 5 bases and J by 4 bases, with 17 bases between. CDR3 length: 15 amino acids. The germline V gene encodes CDR1 MDHEN and CDR2 SYDVKM. The CDR3 loop is CASSPTQQGGTEAFF. For the CDR3, the DNA is TGTGCCAGCAGTCCCACCCAACAGGGTGGCACTGAAGCTTTCTTT.

The chain couples TRBV4-1 to TRBJ2-1, with D possibly TRBD1 on 5 matching bases. The V gene's germline CDR1 is MGHRA and CDR2 YSYEKL. V was shortened by 2 bases and J by 0 bases, with 11 bases between the two germline ends. This CDR3 spans 16 amino acids. The CDR3 sequence: CASSQRGFNSYNEQFF. In DNA form, the CDR3 reads TGCGCCAGCAGCCAAAGGGGTTTCAACTCCTACAATGAGCAGTTCTTC.

The table lists this clonotype with a few counts. V gene TRBV19 combines with J gene TRBJ2-3, with TRBD2 as a possible D gene (6 bases). V lost 4 bases to trimming and J lost 2 bases, with 13 bases between them. The CDR3 length is 15 residues. The germline V gene has CDR1 LNHDA and CDR2 SQIVND (reference sequence). The CDR3 loop is CASSSGLIHTDTQYF. CDR3 coding DNA: TGTGCCAGTAGTAGTGGACTAATCCACACAGATACGCAGTATTTT. The full variable domain, with the rest looked up from reference TRBV19 and TRBJ2-3, is DGGITQSPKYLFRKEGQNVTLSCEQNLNHDAMYWYRQDPGQGLRLIYYSQIVNDFQKGDIAEGYSVSREKKESFPLTVTSAQKNPTAFYLCASSSGLIHTDTQYFGPGTRLTVL.

The table lists this clonotype with many counts. The V call is TRBV5-1, the J call TRBJ2-3; D unresolved. This CDR3 region has 14 residues. The germline V gene has CDR1 SGHRS and CDR2 YFSETQ. Trimming took 3 bases from V and 4 from J, leaving 12 bases between them. CDR3 DNA: TGCGCCAGCAGCTCTCCCCCGGGCGCAGATACGCAGTATTTT. Its protein is CASSSPPGADTQYF.

The chain has TRBV5-1 and TRBJ2-6; D may be TRBD2 (5 bases). The CDR3 is made up of 20 amino acids. Germline CDR1 SGHRS, CDR2 YFSETQ. V gave up 0 bases and J gave up 3 bases, with 22 bases separating them. CDR3 coding DNA: TGCGCCAGCAGCTTGGCCACGAGGGTTTCGGGTCGAGGTGGGGCCAACGTCCTGACTTTC. Translated: CASSLATRVSGRGGANVLTF.

In this sample, this clonotype turned up a few times. This chain links TRBV20-1 with TRBJ2-2; 11 bases are a match to TRBD2. V lost 5 bases and J lost 4; bases outside the gene matches: 9. The germline V gene has CDR1 DFQATT and CDR2 SNEGSKA (reference sequence). This CDR3 comprises 16 residues. CDR3 amino acids: CSARRLAGIVTGELFF. In nucleotides, the CDR3 is TGCAGTGCTCGAAGACTAGCGGGAATTGTCACCGGGGAGCTGTTTTTT.

This clonotype has at least ten counts. The V call is TRBV12-3 or TRBV12-4, the J call TRBJ2-1, with TRBD2 identical over 8 bases. The CDR3 spans 17 residues. V shed 2 bases and J 3 bases; nucleotides not matched to a gene: 9. The CDR3 DNA is TGTGCCAGCAGTTTAAGGTTGGCTGCGGGGGGCTACAATGAGCAGTTCTTC. The encoded protein is CASSLRLAAGGYNEQFF.

The chain joins TRBV20-1 to TRBJ2-7; perhaps TRBD1 as D (5 bases). V was clipped by 0 bases and J by 3 bases, with 15 bases between them. This CDR3 spans 15 amino acids. Germline values: CDR1 DFQATT, CDR2 SNEGSKA (reference sequence). The CDR3 DNA sequence: TGCAGTGCTAGAGATCTGAAGGGGAAGGTCTACGAGCAGTACTTC. Protein product: CSARDLKGKVYEQYF.

This clonotype showed up many times. This chain joins TRBV3-1 and TRBJ2-2, with TRBD1 as a possible D gene (6 bases). Germline CDR1 and CDR2: LGHDT and YNNKEL (reference sequence). The V end was cut by 4 bases, the J end by 2 bases, with 14 bases between. CDR3 length: 16 amino acids. The CDR3 loop is CASSPARGRNTGELFF. The CDR3 nucleotides read TGTGCCAGCAGCCCGGCCAGGGGCCGCAACACCGGGGAGCTGTTTTTT.

This clonotype was seen many times. This chain links TRBV29-1 with TRBJ2-7; a weak D match, TRBD2 (5 bases). The V end was cut by 1 base, the J end by 5 bases, with 9 bases between. This CDR3 is built from 12 residues. Germline CDR1 is SQVTM and CDR2 is ANQGSEA. This CDR3 is CSVEAGSNEQYF. The CDR3 region has the DNA TGCAGCGTTGAAGCGGGGTCCAACGAGCAGTACTTC.

The chain combines TRBV5-1 with TRBJ2-7; 7 nucleotides align to TRBD2. The CDR3 runs to 15 residues. Trimming at V came to 0 bases and at J to 2 bases, leaving 5 bases not matched to a gene. Germline V gives CDR1 SGHRS, CDR2 YFSETQ. Here the CDR3 reads CASSLASSGTYEQYF. Here the CDR3 DNA reads TGCGCCAGCAGCTTGGCATCTAGCGGTACCTACGAGCAGTACTTC.

With respect to this clonotype: A clone one base away is much larger, so this may be a read error. The V and J genes are TRBV24-1 and TRBJ2-1, with D unresolved. CDR3 length equals 14 residues. In germline, CDR1 is KGHDR, CDR2 SFDVKD. The CDR3 reads CATRDLGAYNEQFF. The CDR3 coding sequence is TGTGCCACCCGTGATTTAGGCGCCTACAATGAGCAGTTCTTC.

This clonotype was counted many times. The V call is TRBV28, the J call TRBJ1-1; the D is unclear. Germline V gene sequence: CDR1 MDHEN, CDR2 SYDVKM. The V end was cut by 3 bases, the J end by 4 bases, with 12 bases between. CDR3 size: 14 residues. CDR3 sequence reads: CASSFSIMGTEAFF. Here the CDR3 DNA reads TGTGCCAGCAGTTTTTCAATTATGGGCACTGAAGCTTTCTTT.

Many counts were recorded for this clonotype. The chain links TRBV10-3 to TRBJ2-7; 9 nucleotides align to TRBD1. The trim removed 6 bases at V and 5 bases at J, leaving 5 bases unmatched. The germline CDR1 and CDR2 sequences are ENHRY and SYGVKD. The CDR3 loop spans 13 amino acids. The CDR3 DNA sequence: TGTGCCATCAGGGCGGGACAGGGAAACGAGCAGTACTTC. Translation gives CAIRAGQGNEQYF.

This clonotype was seen ten or more times. The rearrangement joins TRBV15 to TRBJ2-1, with a tentative D call TRBD2 (6 bases). The CDR3 consists of 15 residues. CDR1 LNHNV and CDR2 YYDKDF come from the germline V gene (reference sequence). The germline V and J ends were trimmed by 7 bases and 7 bases, with 20 bases remaining between them. CDR3 region: CATIGGGREINEQFF. CDR3 nucleotides: TGTGCCACCATAGGAGGAGGGCGTGAGATAAATGAGCAGTTCTTC.

There are a few counts of this clonotype. The V and J genes are TRBV20-1 and TRBJ1-6; 7 nucleotides line up with TRBD1. The CDR3 length is 14 residues. The germline gives CDR1 DFQATT, CDR2 SNEGSKA (reference sequence). Unmatched junction bases numbered 8, after V lost 5 bases and J lost 7 bases. The CDR3 spells CSAVQGRANSPLHF. The CDR3 bases are TGCAGTGCTGTACAGGGGAGGGCGAATTCACCCCTCCACTTT.

This clonotype was picked up a small number of times. The chain uses TRBV2 and TRBJ2-3, with D perhaps TRBD2 (5 bases). The CDR3 runs 15 residues. V dropped 3 bases and J dropped 0 bases, with 10 bases sitting between them. Per germline, CDR1 SNHLY and CDR2 FYNNEI. CDR3 sequence: CASSDSGLSTDTQYF. In DNA, the CDR3 is TGTGCCAGCAGTGACAGCGGACTTAGCACAGATACGCAGTATTTT.

This chain joins TRBV5-1 and TRBJ2-7; 12 bases agree with TRBD2. In germline, CDR1 is SGHRS, CDR2 YFSETQ. CDR3 length: 17 amino acids. V lost 0 bases and J lost 3; bases outside the gene matches: 7. The DNA of the CDR3 is TGCGCCAGCAGCTTGGCCCTAGGACTAGCGGGAATCTACGAGCAGTACTTC. Its translation is CASSLALGLAGIYEQYF.